The 18 T cell receptor beta chains below all came from one sample that was sequenced in a study of CD8 T cells in ankylosing spondylitis. Whole-study findings and limits: A TCR beta motif of several highly homologous variants seemed to mark ankylosing spondylitis blood.

Via MiXCR, TCRdb re-called the 5' RACE reads, giving one row per CDR3 protein. The sample has over 600,000 distinct CDR3 sequences, around 20% seen once; the top ten hold about 20%. These TCRs are of unknown antigen specificity. What was sequenced was blood, either unsorted or a sorted T cell fraction (not recorded which). All receptors derive from a male donor with ankylosing spondylitis.

This rearrangement joins TRBV5-1 to TRBJ1-2; D might be TRBD1 (6 bases). CDR3 length: 13 residues. Deletions cut 2 bases from V and 8 bases from J, with 13 bases between. The V gene's germline CDR1 is SGHRS and CDR2 YFSETQ. CDR3 bases: TGCGCCAGCAGCTTTCGGGGGGCCGAGGGCTACACCTTC. Its protein is CASSFRGAEGYTF.

This clonotype was seen many times. This chain links TRBV29-1 with TRBJ2-3; D is perhaps TRBD1 (6 bases). Deletions cut 6 bases from V and 5 bases from J, with 12 bases between. Germline CDR1 SQVTM, CDR2 ANQGSEA. CDR3 length: 12 amino acids. Written as DNA, the CDR3 is TGCAGCGTCCGGACAGATAAAGATACGCAGTATTTT. Translated, it gives CSVRTDKDTQYF.

This clonotype was recorded a few times. As DNA, the CDR3 is TGTGCCAGCAGCTTAGGTGGGTTCGACACTGAAGCTTTCTTT. This codes for CASSLGGFDTEAFF. The J gene is TRBJ1-1, the V gene TRBV11-2; D is ambiguous. From germline, CDR1 is SGHAT and CDR2 FQNNGV. The CDR3 consists of 14 residues. With 1 base removed from V and 3 bases from J, the gap between germline ends came to 9 bases.

This clonotype was counted between two and nine times. The chain recombines TRBV3-1 with TRBJ2-1, with D unclear. The V end was cut by 2 bases, the J end by 6 bases, with 5 bases between. Germline CDR1 is LGHDT and CDR2 is YNNKEL (reference sequence). This CDR3 contains 12 residues. The CDR3 DNA reads TGTGCCAGCAGCCAATGGTCCAATGAGCAGTTCTTC. Encoded protein: CASSQWSNEQFF.

This clonotype was observed a handful of times. The chain recombines TRBV4-3 with TRBJ2-7, with D unclear. CDR3 length equals 13 residues. Germline CDR1 reads LGHNA; CDR2 reads YSLEER. V lost 0 bases and J lost 2, with 5 bases in between. The CDR3 loop reads CASSQDLAYEQYF. The CDR3 DNA follows: TGCGCCAGCAGCCAAGATCTAGCCTACGAGCAGTACTTC.

The chain couples TRBV12-3 or TRBV12-4 to TRBJ2-3, with unresolved D. CDR3 length: 13 residues. V lost 8 bases to trimming and J lost 4 bases, with 13 bases between them. The CDR3, as DNA: TGTGCCAGCGGACCTTTTTGGGCAGATACGCAGTATTTT. Translated, it gives CASGPFWADTQYF.

This rearrangement joins TRBV5-6 to TRBJ2-3, with 7 positions matching TRBD1. Germline V gene lookup returns CDR1 SGHDT and CDR2 YYEEEE. The trim removed 5 bases at V and 2 bases at J, leaving 11 bases unmatched. This CDR3 comprises 16 residues. The CDR3 loop is CASRLQGMGTTDTQYF. CDR3 coding DNA: TGTGCCAGCAGGTTACAGGGGATGGGGACCACAGATACGCAGTATTTT.

This chain joins TRBV5-1 and TRBJ1-4; D remains unclear. V lost 4 bases, J lost 8 bases, and 30 bases lay in between. From germline, CDR1 is SGHRS and CDR2 YFSETQ. This CDR3 contains 19 residues. The CDR3 protein is CASSPKIDEWGSTREKLFF. The CDR3 nucleotides are TGCGCCAGCAGCCCAAAAATCGACGAATGGGGTTCCACTAGGGAAAAACTGTTTTTT.

This clonotype was observed a few times. The rearrangement joins TRBV20-1 to TRBJ1-2; no definite D call. Germline loops: CDR1 DFQATT, CDR2 SNEGSKA (reference sequence). The CDR3 is 16 amino acids. Deletions cut 3 bases from V and 2 bases from J, with 19 bases between. In DNA, the CDR3 is TGCAGTGCTAGCGGAGGTTGGGAAACCTCCAACTATGGCTACACCTTC. Amino acids: CSASGGWETSNYGYTF.

This clonotype was seen at least ten times. The rearrangement uses TRBV6-4 and TRBJ2-1; D ambiguous. Germline V gene sequence: CDR1 MRHNA, CDR2 SNTAGT. The CDR3 contains 13 residues. Trimming took 6 bases from V and 5 from J, leaving 11 bases between them. The CDR3 here is CASSSDGHNEQFF. CDR3 coding DNA: TGTGCCAGCAGCAGCGACGGACACAATGAGCAGTTCTTC.

The chain uses TRBV3-1 and TRBJ2-1; TRBD2 aligns across 7 bases. Trimming at V came to 4 bases and at J to 10 bases, leaving 10 bases not matched to a gene. Per germline, CDR1 LGHDT and CDR2 YNNKEL (reference sequence). This CDR3 contains 14 residues. The CDR3 DNA follows: TGTGCCAGCAGCCCACATCCTAGCGGCACGGAGCAGTTCTTC. This gives the protein CASSPHPSGTEQFF.

The chain recombines TRBV29-1 with TRBJ2-3; D is uncertain. The germline V and J ends were trimmed by 1 base and 1 base, with 12 bases remaining between them. The CDR3 has 15 residues. Per germline, CDR1 SQVTM and CDR2 ANQGSEA. In nucleotides, the CDR3 is TGCAGCGTTGAAGGTTCACTACCGGGCACAGATACGCAGTATTTT. Its protein product is CSVEGSLPGTDTQYF.

This rearrangement joins TRBV28 to TRBJ2-2; perhaps D is TRBD1 or TRBD2 (5 bases each). Trimming stripped 3 bases from V and 7 bases from J, with 15 bases between. This CDR3 is built from 15 residues. CDR1 and CDR2 from the germline V gene are MDHEN and SYDVKM. CDR3 nucleotides: TGTGCCAGCAGTTTCGGGACGGCACCGGGCGGGGAGCTGTTTTTT. Encoded protein: CASSFGTAPGGELFF.

This clonotype was recorded a few times. The chain joins TRBV20-1 to TRBJ2-2, with 13 bases that match TRBD2. From germline, CDR1 is DFQATT and CDR2 SNEGSKA (reference sequence). V lost 0 bases to trimming and J lost 3 bases; unmatched junction nucleotides: 7. CDR3 size: 18 residues. The CDR3 coding sequence is TGCAGTGCTAGAGATCTAGGGACTAGCGGGAAGGACACCGGGGAGCTGTTTTTT. As protein: CSARDLGTSGKDTGELFF.

The J gene is TRBJ1-2, the V gene TRBV19, with no clear D. The CDR3 consists of 13 residues. V lost 0 bases and J lost 6, with 8 bases in between. Germline V gene data show CDR1 as LNHDA and CDR2 as SQIVND (reference sequence). CDR3 sequence (DNA): TGTGCCAGTAGTATAGATCTATGGAATGGCTACACCTTC. Translation gives CASSIDLWNGYTF.

This clonotype turned up a few times. The chain couples TRBV20-1 to TRBJ2-1; D gene unclear. Germline V gene sequence: CDR1 DFQATT, CDR2 SNEGSKA (reference sequence). Trimming left V 7 bases short and J 8 bases short, with 18 bases between. The CDR3 extends over 13 amino acids. CDR3 in amino acids: CSVTKDVGDEQFF. As DNA, the CDR3 is TGCAGTGTGACGAAGGATGTCGGTGATGAGCAGTTCTTC.

The genes are TRBV11-2 and TRBJ2-5, with D unresolved. Germline-derived CDR1 and CDR2 are SGHAT and FQNNGV. This CDR3 has 17 amino acids. Trimming pared 4 bases from V and 1 base from J, leaving 19 bases between. CDR3 nucleotides: TGTGCCAGCAGCTCCCATATCGAAAGACCCACCCAAGAGACCCAGTACTTC. The encoded protein is CASSSHIERPTQETQYF.

This clonotype was seen repeatedly, ten times or more. J is TRBJ2-2 and V is TRBV29-1; 10 positions agree with TRBD2. Germline V lookup: CDR1 SQVTM, CDR2 ANQGSEA. The CDR3 runs 18 residues. V gave up 2 bases and J gave up 4 bases; unmatched junction bases: 13. The CDR3 nucleotides read TGCAGCGTTGAAAGGGCCGTAAGCGGGGGGGCCGCCACCGGGGAGCTGTTTTTT. Amino acids: CSVERAVSGGAATGELFF.